The sequence of this TCR beta chain was determined in a study of T cell responses to AZD1222 COVID-19 vaccine. The CDR3 loop spans 13 amino acids. V was pared by 2 bases and J by 7 bases, with 12 bases between. In germline, CDR1 is GTSNPN, CDR2 SVGIG (reference sequence). TCRdb keeps only in-frame clones here, not all; method: immunoSEQ multiplex PCR. The profile covers 79,000 or so clones, with approximately 89% appearing a single time and less than 6% taken by the ten largest. Second doses were pooled across both intervals (about 4 or about 12 weeks). This clonotype was sampled from an adult who received the AZD1222 COVID-19 vaccine. The chain recombines TRBV30 with TRBJ1-5; the D is unclear. Sequencing used peripheral blood, obtained 28 days after the second AZD1222 dose. DNA for the CDR3: TGTGCCTGGAGTCCTGGAAGTAGGCAGCCCCAGCATTTT. It translates to CAWSPGSRQPQHF.